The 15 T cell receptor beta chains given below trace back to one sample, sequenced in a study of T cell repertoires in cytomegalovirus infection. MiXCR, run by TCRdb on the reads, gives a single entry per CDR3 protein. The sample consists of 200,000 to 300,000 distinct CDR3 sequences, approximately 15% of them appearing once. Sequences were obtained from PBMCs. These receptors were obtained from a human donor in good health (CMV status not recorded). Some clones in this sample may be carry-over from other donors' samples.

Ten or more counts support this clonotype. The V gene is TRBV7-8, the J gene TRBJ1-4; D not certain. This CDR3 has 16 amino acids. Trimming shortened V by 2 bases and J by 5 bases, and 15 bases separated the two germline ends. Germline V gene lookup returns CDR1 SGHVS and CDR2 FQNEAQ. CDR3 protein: CASSLNSRRPNEKLFF. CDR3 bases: TGTGCCAGCAGCTTAAACTCACGGAGACCGAATGAAAAACTGTTTTTT.

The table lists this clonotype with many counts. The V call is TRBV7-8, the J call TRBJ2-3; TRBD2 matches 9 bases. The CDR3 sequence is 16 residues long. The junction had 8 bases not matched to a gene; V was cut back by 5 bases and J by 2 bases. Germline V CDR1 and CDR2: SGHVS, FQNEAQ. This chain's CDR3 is CASSQGPSGTTDTQYF. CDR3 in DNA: TGTGCCAGCAGCCAGGGGCCTAGCGGGACCACAGATACGCAGTATTTT.

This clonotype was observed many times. As DNA, the CDR3 is TGTGCCAGCAGGGCCAGGATCACACGCCAGCCCAATGAGCAGTTCTTC. The encoded protein is CASRARITRQPNEQFF. The genes are TRBV7-3 and TRBJ2-1, with D unclear. The CDR3 length is 16 residues. Germline CDR1 SGHTA, CDR2 FQGTGA. V gave up 6 bases and J gave up 6 bases, with 21 bases separating them.

The CDR3 protein is CASSLEDQSEAFF. CDR3 in DNA: TGTGCCAGCAGCTTAGAGGACCAAAGTGAAGCTTTCTTT. The gene calls are TRBV13 and TRBJ1-1; D is uncertain. Deletions cut 1 base from V and 7 bases from J, with 10 bases between. Germline V gene data show CDR1 as PRHDT and CDR2 as FYEKMQ (reference sequence). The CDR3 length is 13 residues.

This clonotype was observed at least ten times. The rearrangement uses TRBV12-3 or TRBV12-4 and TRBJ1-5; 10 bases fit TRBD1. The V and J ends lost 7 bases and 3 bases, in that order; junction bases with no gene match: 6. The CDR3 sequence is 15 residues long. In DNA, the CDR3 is TGTGCCAGCAATCAAGGGACAGGGGTCAATCAGCCCCAGCATTTT. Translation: CASNQGTGVNQPQHF.

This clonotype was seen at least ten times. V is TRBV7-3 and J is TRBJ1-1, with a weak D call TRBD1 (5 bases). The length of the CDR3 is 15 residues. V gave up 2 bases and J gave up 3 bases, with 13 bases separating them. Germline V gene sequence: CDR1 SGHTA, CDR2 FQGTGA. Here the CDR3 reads CASSLYGTADTEAFF. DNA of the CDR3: TGTGCCAGCAGCTTATATGGGACGGCCGACACTGAAGCTTTCTTT.

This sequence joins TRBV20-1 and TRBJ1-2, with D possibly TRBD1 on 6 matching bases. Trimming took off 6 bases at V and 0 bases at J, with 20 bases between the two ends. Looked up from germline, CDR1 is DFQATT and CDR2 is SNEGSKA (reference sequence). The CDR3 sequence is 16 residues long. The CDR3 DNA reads TGCAGTGCCCCATGGGGGCAGGGGAATTCTAACTATGGCTACACCTTC. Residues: CSAPWGQGNSNYGYTF.

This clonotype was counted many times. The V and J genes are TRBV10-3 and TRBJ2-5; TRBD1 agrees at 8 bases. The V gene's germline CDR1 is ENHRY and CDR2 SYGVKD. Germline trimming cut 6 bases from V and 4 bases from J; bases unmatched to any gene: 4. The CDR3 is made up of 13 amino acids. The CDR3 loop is CAIRGQGRETQYF. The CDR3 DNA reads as TGTGCCATCAGAGGACAGGGCAGAGAGACCCAGTACTTC.

CDR3 coding DNA: TGTGCCAGCAGCCGGGACAGGACCCAATTCTTATACCAAGAGACCCAGTACTTC. Its translation is CASSRDRTQFLYQETQYF. The chain carries TRBV5-5 and TRBJ2-5; TRBD1 matches 8 bases. The CDR3 extends over 18 amino acids. Germline V gives CDR1 SGHKS, CDR2 YYEKEE (reference sequence). The V and J ends lost 4 bases and 0 bases, in that order; junction bases with no gene match: 14.

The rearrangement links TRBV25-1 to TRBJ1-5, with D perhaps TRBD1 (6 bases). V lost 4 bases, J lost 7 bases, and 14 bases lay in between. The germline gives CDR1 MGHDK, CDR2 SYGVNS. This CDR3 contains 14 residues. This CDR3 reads CASSAQGSGQPQHF. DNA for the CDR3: TGTGCCAGCAGTGCACAGGGAAGTGGGCAGCCCCAGCATTTT.

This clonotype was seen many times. Here the CDR3 DNA reads TGCGCCAGCAGAGGGGACAGTTATCAGCCCCAGCATTTT. It is translated as CASRGDSYQPQHF. The chain links TRBV10-2 to TRBJ1-5, with 7 positions matching TRBD1. The junction had 4 bases not matched to a gene; V was cut back by 6 bases and J by 5 bases. The germline CDR1 and CDR2 sequences are WSHSY and SAAADI. The CDR3 is 13 residues long.

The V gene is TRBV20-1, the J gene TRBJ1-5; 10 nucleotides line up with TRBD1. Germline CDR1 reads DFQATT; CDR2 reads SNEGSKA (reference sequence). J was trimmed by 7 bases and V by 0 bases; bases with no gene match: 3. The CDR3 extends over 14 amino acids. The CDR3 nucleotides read TGCAGTGCTAGAGAGACAGGGGGCGGCCAGCCCCAGCATTTT. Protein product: CSARETGGGQPQHF.

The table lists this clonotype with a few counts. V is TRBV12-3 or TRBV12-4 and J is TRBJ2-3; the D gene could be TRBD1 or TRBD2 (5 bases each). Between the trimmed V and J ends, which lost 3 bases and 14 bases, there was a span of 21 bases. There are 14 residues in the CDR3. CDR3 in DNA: TGTGCCAGCAGTTTGAGTGTGGGACCCACACGTGGGTATTTT. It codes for CASSLSVGPTRGYF.

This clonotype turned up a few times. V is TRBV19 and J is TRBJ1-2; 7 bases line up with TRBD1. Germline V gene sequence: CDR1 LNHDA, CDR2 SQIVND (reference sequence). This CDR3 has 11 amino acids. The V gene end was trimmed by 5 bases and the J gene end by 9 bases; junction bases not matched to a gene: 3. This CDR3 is CASSYRGRYTF. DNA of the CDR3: TGTGCCAGTAGTTACAGGGGACGCTACACCTTC.

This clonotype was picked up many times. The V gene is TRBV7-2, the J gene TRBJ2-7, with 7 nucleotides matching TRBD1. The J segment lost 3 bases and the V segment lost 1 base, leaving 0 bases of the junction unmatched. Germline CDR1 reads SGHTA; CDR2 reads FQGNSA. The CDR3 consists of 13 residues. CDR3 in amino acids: CASSLGTGYEQYF. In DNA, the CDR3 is TGTGCCAGCAGCTTAGGGACAGGCTACGAGCAGTACTTC.